These 12 T cell receptor beta chains share one sample of origin, sequenced in a study of CD8+ T cells in alopecia areata. Extraction and reverse transcription of RNA yielded cDNA as the sequencing template. Using immunoSEQ multiplex PCR, the repertoire was profiled, and TCRdb retains in-frame clones only, with some absent. The table records approximately 280,000 clones, 55% to 75% of them present only once. Treatment in this sample: oral pan-JAK inhibitor, 5-10 mg twice daily. The specimen comprised CD4+ T cells sorted from blood, sampled at week 24, from a patient treated with tofacitinib. The source of these receptors is a human donor with alopecia areata.

The V and J genes are TRBV7-8 and TRBJ2-1; a possible D gene is TRBD2 (6 bases). The CDR3 covers 16 residues. Trimming removed 4 bases at V and 9 bases at J, with 22 bases between. CDR1 is SGHVS and CDR2 is FQNEAQ in the germline V gene. The CDR3 region has the DNA TGTGCCAGCAGCTACCGACCGGGACTCTCCCGGGGTGAGCAGTTCTTC. Translated: CASSYRPGLSRGEQFF.

The rearrangement uses TRBV4-3 and TRBJ2-6; a possible D gene is TRBD2 (6 bases). CDR3 size: 16 residues. Trimming stripped 0 bases from V and 9 bases from J, with 15 bases between. From germline, CDR1 is LGHNA and CDR2 YSLEER. The CDR3 DNA follows: TGCGCCAGCAGCCAAGAGTCCTCGGGACTTCTCAACGTCCTGACTTTC. Translated: CASSQESSGLLNVLTF.

This chain joins TRBV2 and TRBJ2-7; 9 bases fit TRBD2. J lost 4 bases, V lost 2 bases, and 3 bases had no gene match. The germline V gene encodes CDR1 SNHLY and CDR2 FYNNEI. The CDR3 consists of 14 residues. The CDR3 reads CASSEQRGAYEQYF. The CDR3 DNA reads as TGTGCCAGCAGTGAACAGCGGGGGGCGTACGAGCAGTACTTC.

The chain joins TRBV9 to TRBJ1-2; possibly TRBD1 for D (6 bases). The V and J ends lost 2 bases and 1 base respectively, with 6 bases between them. CDR3 size: 13 residues. Germline V lookup: CDR1 SGDLS, CDR2 YYNGEE. CDR3 nucleotides: TGTGCCAGCAGCGTGGACAGTAACTATGGCTACACCTTC. Encoded protein: CASSVDSNYGYTF.

This sequence joins TRBV4-1 and TRBJ1-2; TRBD1 matches 7 bases. Germline V lookup: CDR1 MGHRA, CDR2 YSYEKL. The CDR3 runs to 13 residues. Losses at the gene ends were 5 bases for V and 3 bases for J; bases not matched to a gene: 3. The CDR3, as DNA: TGCGCCAGCAGCGTTGACAGGGACTATGGCTACACCTTC. As protein: CASSVDRDYGYTF.

With respect to this clone: This sample includes further DNA sequences coding for the same CDR3. The genes are TRBV15 and TRBJ2-5, with 7 nucleotides matching TRBD2. This CDR3 comprises 14 residues. V was clipped by 6 bases and J by 5 bases; unmatched bases: 9. CDR1 and CDR2 from the germline V gene are LNHNV and YYDKDF (reference sequence). The CDR3 protein is CATSTRGGRETQYF. CDR3 nucleotide sequence: TGTGCCACCAGTACCCGCGGGGGTAGGGAGACCCAGTACTTC. Together with reference TRBV15 and TRBJ2-5, the CDR3 gives the full variable domain: DAMVIQNPRYQVTQFGKPVTLSCSQTLNHNVMYWYQQKSSQAPKLLFHYYDKDFNNEADTPDNFQSRRPNTSFCFLDIRSPGLGDTAMYLCATSTRGGRETQYFGPGTRLLVL.

This clone showed up just a few times. Germline is not matched at one junction end, which may reflect a read error. J is TRBJ2-2 and V is TRBV2; possibly TRBD1 for D (7 bases). The CDR3 length is 15 residues. The germline CDR1 and CDR2 sequences are SNHLY and FYNNEI. CDR3 DNA sequence: TGTGCCAGCAGGGGGGGACAGCCGAACGCCGGGGAGCTGTTTTTT. Its protein product is CASRGGQPNAGELFF.

This clone was detected a few times. CDR3 DNA sequence: TGTGCCAGCTCACCAAGCGGTGTTTCAGGGATGGTGTTCACTGAAGCTTTCTTT. The encoded protein is CASSPSGVSGMVFTEAFF. The rearrangement links TRBV18 to TRBJ1-1, with D perhaps matching TRBD1 (5 bases). Germline V gene lookup returns CDR1 KGHSH and CDR2 LQKENI. CDR3 length: 18 residues. V lost 2 bases, J lost 4 bases, and 23 bases lay in between.

The gene calls are TRBV29-1 and TRBJ2-2, with 8 nucleotides matching TRBD1. Germline-derived CDR1 and CDR2 are SQVTM and ANQGSEA. The CDR3 covers 14 residues. After removal of 6 bases from V and 6 bases from J, the junction contained 9 bases not matched to a gene. DNA of the CDR3: TGCAGCGTCGCCGGACAGGGCTGGGCCGGGGAGCTGTTTTTT. Its translation: CSVAGQGWAGELFF.

The chain joins TRBV5-1 to TRBJ1-5; 10 bases agree with TRBD1. From germline, CDR1 is SGHRS and CDR2 YFSETQ. The CDR3 is 15 residues long. V lost 0 bases to trimming and J lost 5 bases; unmatched junction nucleotides: 2. CDR3: CASSLEGTGDQPQHF. In DNA, the CDR3 is TGCGCCAGCAGCTTGGAAGGGACAGGGGATCAGCCCCAGCATTTT.

The chain uses TRBV28 and TRBJ1-5; 7 bases match TRBD1. The length of the CDR3 is 16 residues. Germline CDR1 is MDHEN and CDR2 is SYDVKM. Trimming took 3 bases from V and 0 from J; bases not matched to a gene: 5. The DNA for the CDR3 is TGTGCCAGCAGTTTGTTAACAGGGGCTAGCAATCAGCCCCAGCATTTT. Protein product: CASSLLTGASNQPQHF.

The count of this clone is one. The J gene is TRBJ1-1, the V gene TRBV6-5; tentatively, D is TRBD1 (5 bases). The CDR3 has 16 amino acids. V lost 2 bases and J 3 bases, leaving 16 bases between the germline ends. Germline CDR1 is MNHEY and CDR2 is SVGAGI. Here the CDR3 reads CASSYPSGGEYTEAFF. CDR3 sequence (DNA): TGTGCCAGCAGTTACCCGTCGGGGGGGGAGTACACTGAAGCTTTCTTT.